Below, 2 T cell receptor beta chains from the same sample are listed, as sequenced in a study of blood T cell repertoires in COVID-19 (dated by TCRdb to 2018 to 2020). The library relied on the immunoSEQ multiplex PCR assay. TCRdb re-hosts the immuneACCESS table, in-frame sequences only. Its copies lack some clones; in the studies checked, an unresolved V gene accounts for under half of them, and the cause for the rest is not known. The sample table shows roughly 200,000 clones, and around 80% are seen once. 2.8% of the sample lies in the top ten. The sequencing input was peripheral blood. The receptor source for this set is a woman older than 75 with active or convalescent COVID-19.

The genes are TRBV27 and TRBJ2-7; D unclear. The CDR3 is made up of 12 amino acids. CDR1 and CDR2 (germline): MNHEY, SMNVEV (reference sequence). Trimming pared 4 bases from V and 4 bases from J, leaving 8 bases between. CDR3 protein: CASSSALYEQYF. The CDR3 region has the DNA TGTGCCAGCAGTTCCGCCCTATACGAGCAGTACTTC.

The V call is TRBV28, the J call TRBJ2-3, with D possibly TRBD2 on 5 matching bases. V lost 2 bases and J 5 bases, leaving 17 bases between the germline ends. The CDR3 totals 16 residues. Looked up from germline, CDR1 is MDHEN and CDR2 is SYDVKM. CDR3 nucleotide sequence: TGTGCCAGCAGTTTAGCTGGACCACTAGTATTAGATACGCAGTATTTT. Its protein is CASSLAGPLVLDTQYF. The variable domain in full, completed from reference TRBV28 and TRBJ2-3, reads DVKVTQSSRYLVKRTGEKVFLECVQDMDHENMFWYRQDPGLGLRLIYFSYDVKMKEKGDIPEGYSVSREKKERFSLILESASTNQTSMYLCASSLAGPLVLDTQYFGPGTRLTVL.